Listed here are 29 T cell receptor beta chains from one sample, sequenced in a study of breast tumors, draining lymph nodes, adjacent tissues. TCRdb re-called the multiplex PCR reads through MiXCR, storing one row per CDR3 protein. This sample has 100,000 to 150,000 distinct CDR3 sequences; 20% occur once, and the top ten carry under 4.5%. Axillary draining lymph nodes of breast cancer patients supplied the node samples. The source material was axillary lymph node tissue. The receptors were sampled from a female donor with breast cancer. Some clones in this sample may be carry-over from other donors' samples.

This clonotype occurred many times. This chain connects TRBV20-1 to TRBJ2-3; 14 bases map to TRBD2. The germline V gene encodes CDR1 DFQATT and CDR2 SNEGSKA (reference sequence). V trimming: 6 bases; J trimming: 1 base; junction bases outside the gene matches: 3. This CDR3 is 15 amino acids long. CDR3 in DNA: TGCAGTGCGGAGGGACTAGCGGGAGGCACAGATACGCAGTATTTT. It codes for CSAEGLAGGTDTQYF.

This clonotype was found many times. The chain recombines TRBV7-9 with TRBJ1-4; D possibly corresponds to TRBD1 (6 bases). The CDR3 is made up of 15 amino acids. V lost 1 base and J 7 bases, leaving 13 bases between the germline ends. CDR1 is SEHNR and CDR2 is FQNEAQ in the germline V gene (reference sequence). CDR3 DNA: TGTGCCAGCAGCTTAGGGGGGGCGCAGGCTGAAAAACTGTTTTTT. Protein sequence: CASSLGGAQAEKLFF.

At least ten counts were recorded for this clonotype. V usage is TRBV7-2 and J usage is TRBJ2-5; 7 bases agree with TRBD1. V shed 5 bases and J 3 bases; nucleotides not matched to a gene: 6. The CDR3 length is 14 residues. Germline V gene lookup returns CDR1 SGHTA and CDR2 FQGNSA. CDR3 bases: TGTGCCAGCAGCAAAACGGACAGGAAAGAGACCCAGTACTTC. Translating gives CASSKTDRKETQYF.

About this clonotype: A much larger clone lies a single base off, so this may be a read error. The chain links TRBV6-5 to TRBJ2-1; 7 bases align to TRBD2. The V segment lost 11 bases and the J segment 8 bases; nucleotides outside the gene matches: 9. CDR3 length equals 12 residues. Germline V lookup: CDR1 MNHEY, CDR2 SVGAGI. For the CDR3, the DNA is TGTGCCTCGTGGGGGGGTCGGGATGAGCAGTTCTTC. Protein sequence: CASWGGRDEQFF.

For this clonotype: One junction end does not reproduce the germline sequence, and a read error may be involved. This CDR3 is CACSLNWGDEQFF. The CDR3 nucleotides read TGCGCCTGCAGCTTAAATTGGGGGGATGAGCAGTTCTTC. The chain couples TRBV10-1 to TRBJ2-1, with D maybe TRBD2 (6 bases). CDR1 and CDR2 (germline): WNHNN, SYGVQD (reference sequence). CDR3 size: 13 residues.

There are many counts of this clonotype. The V gene is TRBV20-1, the J gene TRBJ1-4; a weak D match, TRBD1 (6 bases). Germline V gives CDR1 DFQATT, CDR2 SNEGSKA (reference sequence). Trimming left V 0 bases short and J 8 bases short, with 13 bases between. This CDR3 has 14 residues. The DNA of the CDR3 is TGCAGTGCTAGAGATACGGGGGCGGGGGAAAAACTGTTTTTT. This gives the protein CSARDTGAGEKLFF.

This clonotype appeared many times. V and J are TRBV19 and TRBJ2-2, with D possibly matching TRBD1 (6 bases). This CDR3 is 15 amino acids long. Trimming pared 4 bases from V and 1 base from J, leaving 10 bases between. Germline assignment: CDR1 LNHDA and CDR2 SQIVND (reference sequence). The CDR3 here is CASSTPDRNTGELFF. The CDR3 DNA follows: TGTGCCAGTAGTACCCCGGACAGGAACACCGGGGAGCTGTTTTTT.

This clonotype was seen at least ten times. The rearrangement uses TRBV20-1 and TRBJ1-5, with D possibly matching TRBD1 (6 bases). CDR3 length equals 18 residues. Trimming removed 3 bases from V and 1 base from J, with 22 bases in between. Germline V gene lookup returns CDR1 DFQATT and CDR2 SNEGSKA (reference sequence). The CDR3 loop is CSARGRWGAGASNQPQHF. In DNA form, the CDR3 reads TGCAGTGCTAGGGGGAGGTGGGGCGCGGGGGCGAGCAATCAGCCCCAGCATTTT.

At least ten counts were recorded for this clonotype. The gene calls are TRBV29-1 and TRBJ2-1, with 9 positions matching TRBD2. The CDR3 covers 13 residues. The V segment lost 2 bases and the J segment 9 bases; nucleotides outside the gene matches: 5. Germline V gives CDR1 SQVTM, CDR2 ANQGSEA. The CDR3 is CSVETGLATEQFF. CDR3 DNA: TGCAGCGTTGAAACGGGACTAGCAACTGAGCAGTTCTTC.

This clonotype was seen repeatedly, ten times or more. The junction shows a germline mismatch at one end, possibly a read error. The chain uses TRBV11-2 and TRBJ2-5, with 8 bases identical to TRBD2. The V gene's germline CDR1 is SGHAT and CDR2 FQNNGV. CDR3 length: 13 amino acids. The CDR3 bases are TGTGCCAGCAGCTTACAGTTAAAGCGGGGGTTGGGCTTC. The encoded protein is CASSLQLKRGLGF.

This chain connects TRBV2 to TRBJ1-2, with TRBD1 as a possible D gene (6 bases). V shed 5 bases and J shed 8 bases, with 30 bases lying between them. Germline V gene lookup returns CDR1 SNHLY and CDR2 FYNNEI. CDR3 length equals 18 residues. The CDR3 DNA is TGTGCCAGCAGTTACTCGGGTCATCGGGCGGTTGAGGGGGGGGGCTACACCTTC. Protein: CASSYSGHRAVEGGGYTF.

The J gene is TRBJ2-3, the V gene TRBV6-5; TRBD2 matches at 8 bases. The germline V gene has CDR1 MNHEY and CDR2 SVGAGI. This CDR3 is built from 14 residues. Losses at the gene ends were 2 bases for V and 6 bases for J; bases not matched to a gene: 4. The CDR3 loop reads CASSYRTSRDTQYF. CDR3 DNA sequence: TGTGCCAGCAGTTACCGGACTAGCCGGGATACGCAGTATTTT.

The table lists this clonotype with many counts. J is TRBJ1-3 and V is TRBV2, with D uncertain. The germline gives CDR1 SNHLY, CDR2 FYNNEI. V lost 1 base and J 0 bases, leaving 7 bases between the germline ends. The CDR3 covers 15 residues. CDR3 in DNA: TGTGCCAGCAGTGAAGGGCCCCGCTCTGGAAACACCATATATTTT. Amino acid sequence: CASSEGPRSGNTIYF.

This clonotype was detected only a few times. This could be a read error, since a much larger clone is one nucleotide away. The chain employs TRBV7-9 and TRBJ1-2; D ambiguous. This CDR3 comprises 14 residues. CDR1 SEHNR and CDR2 FQNEAQ come from the germline V gene (reference sequence). The CDR3 protein is CASSLVGSNYGYAF. The CDR3 bases are TGTGCCAGCAGCTTAGTGGGGTCTAACTATGGCTACGCCTTC. The variable domain in full, with the rest retrieved from reference TRBV7-9 and TRBJ1-2, is DTGVSQNPRHKITKRGQNVTFRCDPISEHNRLYWYRQTLGQGPEFLTYFQNEAQLEKSRLLSDRFSAERPKGSFSTLEIQRTEQGDSAMYLCASSLVGSNYGYAFGSGTRLTVV.

DNA of the CDR3: TGTGCCAGCAGTGAAGGGGTGCACACCGGGGAGCTGTTTTTT. Translation: CASSEGVHTGELFF. J is TRBJ2-2 and V is TRBV6-1; D uncertain. Looked up from germline, CDR1 is MNHNS and CDR2 is SASEGT. This CDR3 has 14 residues. The V gene lost 1 base and the J gene lost 3 bases, with 6 bases spanning the gap.

The chain recombines TRBV29-1 with TRBJ1-2; TRBD1 matches 8 bases. V gave up 5 bases and J gave up 8 bases; unmatched junction bases: 4. The CDR3 is made up of 11 amino acids. Germline-derived CDR1 and CDR2 are SQVTM and ANQGSEA. The CDR3 is CSVRTGSGYTF. CDR3 in DNA: TGCAGCGTTCGGACAGGGAGCGGCTACACCTTC.

At least ten counts were recorded for this clonotype. V gene TRBV20-1 combines with J gene TRBJ2-5; 10 bases align to TRBD2. From germline, CDR1 is DFQATT and CDR2 SNEGSKA (reference sequence). With V trimmed by 1 base and J by 5 bases, 7 bases remained unmatched. The length of the CDR3 is 15 residues. For the CDR3, the DNA is TGCAGTGCTAGAGGGCAGACTAGCGGGCAGGAGACCCAGTACTTC. Its protein is CSARGQTSGQETQYF.

There are many counts of this clonotype. V is TRBV6-6 and J is TRBJ1-2, with 8 bases that match TRBD1. The germline CDR1 and CDR2 sequences are MNHNY and SVGAGI (reference sequence). Losses at the gene ends were 11 bases for V and 8 bases for J; bases not matched to a gene: 22. The CDR3 is made up of 16 amino acids. As DNA, the CDR3 is TGTGCCTGCTCGACCTGGGACAGGCTGGTCCGGGGCGGCTACACCTTC. It is translated as CACSTWDRLVRGGYTF.

This clonotype appeared many times. The chain has TRBV6-6 and TRBJ2-5; D is ambiguous. There are 12 residues in the CDR3. Trimming stripped 3 bases from V and 5 bases from J, with 7 bases between. Germline assignment: CDR1 MNHNY and CDR2 SVGAGI (reference sequence). The CDR3 reads CASSYMIETQYF. CDR3 coding DNA: TGTGCCAGCAGTTATATGATTGAGACCCAGTACTTC.

The gene calls are TRBV6-5 and TRBJ1-3; no firm D call. Trimming pared 0 bases from V and 2 bases from J, leaving 14 bases between. The length of the CDR3 is 17 residues. Germline V lookup: CDR1 MNHEY, CDR2 SVGAGI. CDR3 nucleotides: TGTGCCAGCAGTTACTCGGGGAGGGCAGAGGCTGGAAACACCATATATTTT. Its translation is CASSYSGRAEAGNTIYF.

This clonotype was recorded at least ten times. J is TRBJ2-3 and V is TRBV9; maybe TRBD2 (7 bases). Germline V lookup: CDR1 SGDLS, CDR2 YYNGEE. The CDR3 totals 15 residues. Trimming took off 0 bases at V and 5 bases at J, with 13 bases between the two ends. CDR3 nucleotides: TGTGCCAGCAGCGTAGGACCGGGGGGCGGAGATACGCAGTATTTT. It is translated as CASSVGPGGGDTQYF.

This clonotype was seen ten or more times. The V gene is TRBV20-1, the J gene TRBJ2-3, with 12 bases aligning to TRBD2. The CDR3 covers 17 residues. Germline V gene sequence: CDR1 DFQATT, CDR2 SNEGSKA (reference sequence). The ends lost 5 bases at V and 6 bases at J; junction bases unmatched: 15. The CDR3 sequence: CSAANPTSGRRVDTQYF. CDR3 bases: TGCAGTGCTGCGAACCCGACTAGCGGGAGAAGAGTGGATACGCAGTATTTT.

This clonotype was counted ten times or more. The rearrangement uses TRBV4-2 and TRBJ2-3; TRBD2 matches 8 bases. With 1 base clipped from V and 3 bases from J, the junction kept 6 bases outside the gene matches. This CDR3 has 16 amino acids. Germline assignment: CDR1 LGHNA and CDR2 YNFKEQ. CDR3 sequence: CASSQALAGSTDTQYF. Written as DNA, the CDR3 is TGTGCCAGCAGCCAAGCCCTAGCGGGTTCTACAGATACGCAGTATTTT.

This clonotype was picked up many times. This chain uses TRBV24-1 with TRBJ2-7; D may correspond to TRBD1 or TRBD2 (5 bases each). Germline CDR1 and CDR2: KGHDR and SFDVKD. Trimming left V 1 base short and J 0 bases short, with 12 bases between. The CDR3 has 16 amino acids. Here the CDR3 reads CATSDLRDGISYEQYF. CDR3 nucleotides: TGTGCCACCAGTGATTTAAGGGACGGAATCTCCTACGAGCAGTACTTC.

This clonotype was seen ten or more times. The rearrangement links TRBV6-5 to TRBJ2-1, with 7 nucleotides matching TRBD2. Trimming cost V 6 bases and J 10 bases; bases outside gene matches: 12. Germline lookup yields CDR1 MNHEY and CDR2 SVGAGI. The CDR3 loop spans 14 amino acids. The CDR3 loop is CASRQTSYGGEQFF. The DNA for the CDR3 is TGTGCCAGCAGGCAGACTAGCTATGGGGGGGAGCAGTTCTTC.

This clonotype was seen many times. V usage is TRBV18 and J usage is TRBJ1-2; 7 bases agree with TRBD1. This CDR3 region has 15 residues. Unmatched junction bases numbered 8, after V lost 4 bases and J lost 3 bases. From germline, CDR1 is KGHSH and CDR2 LQKENI. The CDR3 reads CASSRGTAPHYGYTF. The CDR3 DNA is TGTGCCAGCTCACGGGGGACAGCCCCTCACTATGGCTACACCTTC.

A note on this clonotype: A much larger clone differs from this one at a single base, so this may be a read error. The missing conserved phenylalanine or tryptophan at the end of this CDR3 makes a read error likely. The chain links TRBV2 to TRBJ1-5, with TRBD1 matching over 8 bases. Germline assignment: CDR1 SNHLY and CDR2 FYNNEI. This CDR3 region has 14 residues. J was trimmed by 5 bases and V by 4 bases; bases with no gene match: 4. The CDR3 reads CASSARTGHQPQHS. The CDR3 DNA sequence: TGTGCCAGCAGTGCCCGGACAGGGCATCAGCCCCAGCATTCT.

This clonotype came up many times. The chain combines TRBV9 with TRBJ2-2; D tentatively fits TRBD1 or TRBD2 (5 bases each). V shed 1 base and J shed 5 bases, with 6 bases lying between them. The CDR3 spans 13 residues. Germline-derived CDR1 and CDR2 are SGDLS and YYNGEE. CDR3: CASSVWGTGELFF. Written as DNA, the CDR3 is TGTGCCAGCAGCGTATGGGGGACCGGGGAGCTGTTTTTT.

This clonotype was recorded many times. The genes are TRBV19 and TRBJ2-1; D gene uncertain. V was pared by 6 bases and J by 4 bases, with 16 bases between. CDR3 size: 15 residues. The germline V gene has CDR1 LNHDA and CDR2 SQIVND (reference sequence). Here the CDR3 reads CASSDIGRTYNEQFF. The CDR3 bases are TGTGCCAGTAGCGATATAGGGCGGACGTACAATGAGCAGTTCTTC. Full variable domain (remainder filled in from reference TRBV19 and TRBJ2-1): DGGITQSPKYLFRKEGQNVTLSCEQNLNHDAMYWYRQDPGQGLRLIYYSQIVNDFQKGDIAEGYSVSREKKESFPLTVTSAQKNPTAFYLCASSDIGRTYNEQFFGPGTRLTVL.